This is a list of T cell receptor beta chains from one sample in a study of chemoradiotherapy in HPV16-positive cancers. The method was immunoSEQ multiplex PCR; TCRdb's version includes in-frame clones alone and lacks a portion of them. This sample has 25,000 to 35,000 clones, with approximately 86% found just once. Sequenced here: blood, sampled from a patient who underwent chemoradiotherapy. These receptors were collected from a human donor with HPV-associated anogenital cancer. Each CDR3 is given with its conserved first and last residue. The D gene is left open where the match is weak. Clone size is stated in some rows and not others, as once, few, many or a class when expanded.

clone_size	d_call	v_call	j_call	cdr3_nt	cdr3_aa
-	-	TRBV2	TRBJ2-2	TGTGCCAGCAGCCCCCTGGGGGGAGGAACCGGGGAGCTGTTTTTT	CASSPLGGGTGELFF
-	-	TRBV19	TRBJ1-5	TGTGCCAGTAGTATAGCACCAGGGACAAGCAATCAGCCCCAGCATTTT	CASSIAPGTSNQPQHF
-	-	TRBV7-9	TRBJ1-3	TGTGCCAGCAGCCCGAACAGGGACCGCTACTCTGGAAACACCATATATTTT	CASSPNRDRYSGNTIYF
-	-	TRBV11-1	TRBJ2-7	TGTGCCAGCAGCTTCGTCCCATTATATGGGTCAAGCGCCTACGAGCAGTACTTC	CASSFVPLYGSSAYEQYF
-	-	TRBV15	TRBJ1-1	TGTGCCACCAGCAGAGGGGGAAGGGCTGAAGCTTTCTTT	CATSRGGRAEAFF
-	-	TRBV5-1	TRBJ1-1	TGCGCCAGCGCTAAGGAGGGGGGGCTTGAAGCTTTCTTT	CASAKEGGLEAFF
-	-	TRBV11-2	TRBJ2-5	TGTGCCAGCAGCTTAATGGGGGAGTACCAAGAGACCCAGTACTTC	CASSLMGEYQETQYF
-	TRBD1	TRBV5-6	TRBJ2-2	TGTGCCAGCAGCTTACAGGGGGGATTCACCGGGGAGCTGTTTTTT	CASSLQGGFTGELFF
-	-	TRBV14	TRBJ2-1	TGTGCCAGCAGCCCACAACTTAATACCGGTGAGCAGTTCTTC	CASSPQLNTGEQFF
-	-	TRBV4-1	TRBJ2-3	TGCGCCAGCATCCACCCAGATACGCAGTATTTT	CASIHPDTQYF
-	TRBD2	TRBV9	TRBJ2-5	TGTGCCAGCAGCGTCGGACTAGCTGAGACCCAGTACTTC	CASSVGLAETQYF
-	TRBD1	TRBV13	TRBJ1-2	TGTGCCAGCAGCTCAACCGGGGACAGGGTTTATGGCTACACCTTC	CASSSTGDRVYGYTF
-	-	TRBV10-3	TRBJ2-2	TGTGCCATCAGTGCAGGTTCCGGGGAGCTGTTTTTT	CAISAGSGELFF
once	-	TRBV2	TRBJ1-4	TGTGCCAGCAGCCGGCAGGTCGAGGAAAAACTGTTTTTT	CASSRQVEEKLFF
once	-	TRBV7-9	TRBJ1-1	TGTGCCAGCAGGCCCCCGCACCGCTTGGGAGATGAAGCTTTCTTT	CASRPPHRLGDEAFF
once	-	TRBV7-9	TRBJ2-7	TGTGCCAGCAGCATGGTGGGTAGCTCCTACGAGCAGTACTTC	CASSMVGSSYEQYF
-	-	TRBV7-8	TRBJ2-2	TGTGCCAGCAGCCCCCAGGGGACCACCGGGGAGCTGTTTTTT	CASSPQGTTGELFF
-	-	TRBV11-2	TRBJ1-5	TGTGCCAGCAGCTTCACAACAGGGAGCAATCAGCCCCAGCATTTT	CASSFTTGSNQPQHF
once	-	TRBV6-4	TRBJ1-2	TGTGCCAGCAGTGACCTCCCAGGAAACTATGGCTACACCTTC	CASSDLPGNYGYTF
-	TRBD2	TRBV6-1	TRBJ2-3	TGTGCCAGCAGTGAATATAGCGGGGGGGCAGATACGCAGTATTTT	CASSEYSGGADTQYF
-	-	TRBV5-6	TRBJ1-6	TGTGCCAGCAGCATACGCTTGACAGGACGCTCCTATAATTCACCCCTCCACTTT	CASSIRLTGRSYNSPLHF
-	TRBD1	TRBV18	TRBJ2-7	TGTGCCAGCTCACAATTAAGGGACAGGGGTTCCTACGAGCAGTACTTC	CASSQLRDRGSYEQYF